Listed here is a single TCR beta chain. Time point here: pretreatment peripheral blood. Urothelial carcinoma in patients was locally advanced or metastatic. These data originate in a study of PD-L1 blockade in urothelial cancer. Across the whole study: Atezolizumab (1,200 mg intravenously every 3 weeks) began in the mid-2010s for patients. In the patient group, most of the roughly 30 were males with bladder-origin urothelial cancer. As for prior chemotherapy regimens, patients had received 0 to 3.

This CDR3 has 15 amino acids. Germline CDR1 reads SGDLS; CDR2 reads YYNGEE. V lost 3 bases, J lost 3 bases, and 15 bases lay in between. Profiled with immunoSEQ multiplex PCR; TCRdb holds only in-frame clones, not every one. The sample lists tens of thousands of clones; 85% were seen once. This TCR was recovered from a man between 70 and 80 years old with urothelial cancer. The source was PBMCs, collected around atezolizumab (anti-PD-L1) treatment. The genes are TRBV9 and TRBJ1-1; tentatively, D is TRBD1 (6 bases). CDR3 sequence: CASSARGGADTEAFF. CDR3 sequence (DNA): TGTGCCAGCAGCGCCCGAGGGGGGGCCGACACTGAAGCTTTCTTT. The entire variable domain, with the rest obtained from reference TRBV9 and TRBJ1-1, is as follows: DSGVTQTPKHLITATGQRVTLRCSPRSGDLSVYWYQQSLDQGLQFLIQYYNGEERAKGNILERFSAQQFPDLHSELNLSSLELGDSALYFCASSARGGADTEAFFGQGTRLTVV.